This T cell receptor beta chain originates from a study of regulatory T cells in long-lasting Graves disease (dated by TCRdb to the early 2020s). Context from the whole study: Patients with newly diagnosed Graves' disease had been on antithyroid drugs for under 3 months. Peripheral blood TCR sequencing and RNA sequencing compared persistent Graves' disease patients with newly diagnosed Graves' disease patients. A total of some 35 samples underwent TCR sequencing, from roughly 13 patients with persistent Graves' disease and roughly 20 patients with newly diagnosed Graves' disease. The study took place in China and was registered as a clinical trial.

The CDR3 has 11 amino acids, counting both end residues. Sequences SEHNR (CDR1) and FQNEAQ (CDR2) are obtained from the germline V gene (reference sequence). Notes on this clonotype: Its antigen is not yet known. A far larger clone is just one base off, so this is likely a read error. The final CDR3 position lacks the conserved phenylalanine or tryptophan, pointing to a likely read error. No DNA is shown, since the ends of the CDR3 on it are uncertain; the CDR3 is the one TCRdb lists.

Study-wide conclusions, independent of this receptor: Sequencing and analysis were limited to the TCR beta chain. The study examined only peripheral blood because the primary lesion, thyroid tissue, could not be accessed. The authors acknowledged the small sample size as a limitation that may reduce accuracy. Compared with newly diagnosed patients, persistent Graves' disease patients had lower TCR Shannon entropy and fewer highly expanded clones, which suggests clonal expansion. A larger number of public clonotypes was shared among persistent patients (approximately 2,500) than among newly diagnosed patients (around 890). TRBV28, TRBJ1-2 and TRBJ2-5 were preferentially used in persistent disease, while TRBV20-1 and TRBJ2-1 were favored in newly diagnosed disease.

The time point label, read with the paper, signifies: newly diagnosed GD, antithyroid drugs for less than 3 months. RNA was extracted from PBMCs in TRIzol for both TCR sequencing and RNA sequencing. The diagnosis of Graves' disease was made according to American Thyroid Association guidelines. Patients for the study were recruited at an endocrinology department in Xi'an, China. From each patient, around 9.3 milliliters of peripheral blood was collected into an EDTA anticoagulant tube. Ficoll Paque Plus density gradient separation was used to isolate PBMCs, and no additional T cell sorting was done. An Agilent 2100 Bioanalyzer and agarose gel were used to check RNA quality, and a NanoDrop 2000 was used to measure RNA concentration. Receptors were amplified or captured by multiplex PCR. TCRdb names Illumina HiSeq 4000 as the instrument used. To build TCR beta libraries, CDR3 regions were amplified by Arm-PCR using iRepertoire HTBI primers. Before sequencing, the PCR products underwent gel purification. On the study's bioinformatics: Across samples, about 63 TRBV and around 15 TRBJ segments were identified and used for gene usage analysis of CDR3 amino acid clonotypes. Filtered high-quality paired reads were merged into contigs using COPE and FqMerger. BLAST was used to align contigs to the IMGT TRBV, TRBD and TRBJ reference genes, and CDR3 was defined following IMGT. Clonotypes above 0.1% frequency were classified as highly expanded clones. Repertoire diversity was measured by Shannon entropy, and V-J evenness by the Gini coefficient. Public clonotypes were defined as clonotypes shared by more than one individual. Starting from the raw public reads, TCRdb applied fastp trimming at Q25, assembled clones with MiXCR and retained in-frame beta chains. When rows share a CDR3 protein, they turn into one entry using the most common DNA and genes. The V and J calls were not made by the authors but by TCRdb's processing. This sample gives a few hundred thousand distinct CDR3 sequences in total; roughly 14% of them show up just once. The leading ten clones occupy roughly a tenth of the sample.

The same sample was also used in a study of T cells in Graves' hyperthyroidism and ophthalmopathy. The second publication reports: Graves' hyperthyroidism was defined as stable when no progression to ophthalmopathy occurred over 18 months of follow-up. Hyperthyroidism patients were newly diagnosed, with disease duration under 2 months, and aged 18 to 65 years. The study excluded patients with uncontrolled infections, other autoimmune diseases, pregnancy or lactation. Diagnoses relied on clinical symptoms, serum thyroxine and TRAb, thyroid ultrasound and orbital computed tomography. The first round of RT-PCR for the TCR CDR3 was performed with the HTBI primer set and the Qiagen OneStep RT-PCR kit. Blood samples also contained most of the expanded thyroid clonotypes (frequency above 0.001), which suggests that blood repertoires may reflect thyroid immune responses. A model built on a 13 V-J signature distinguished ophthalmopathy from stable hyperthyroidism, reaching roughly 88% sensitivity and around 81% specificity in cross-validation and 80%/75% in testing. In validation, the model predicted progression to ophthalmopathy a median of about 6.8 months before onset, with roughly 70% sensitivity and around 76% specificity. A discovery cohort of about 96 patients, roughly 43 with Graves' ophthalmopathy and about 58 with stable Graves' hyperthyroidism, was used to find distinguishing TCR V-J signatures. An independent validation cohort of around 19 hyperthyroidism patients and approximately 17 patients who later progressed to ophthalmopathy tested prospective prediction of ophthalmopathy. The 100 or so discovery patients were randomly split 7:3 into training and test sets. The study also compared thyroid tissue and blood T-cell repertoires from about 6 Graves' hyperthyroidism patients. After blood sampling, hyperthyroidism patients were treated with methimazole at a starting dose of 30 mg daily, and ophthalmopathy patients were treated with high-dose intravenous methylprednisolone. A second multiplex PCR round built the libraries, followed by size selection and purification. Libraries were sequenced paired-end with 100 bp reads on an Illumina HiSeq2000. SOAPnuke was used to process the raw data, with reads discarded if the reads contained adapters or uncalled bases, had a mean Phred below 15, or lacked an exact constant-primer or identifier match. COPE v1.2.5 was used to merge high-quality paired reads, and clonotypes were defined as unique nucleotide sequences. Clonotypes were aligned to IMGT TRBV, TRBD and TRBJ reference segments using MiTCR v1.1. Only V-J combinations with frequency above 0.0001, covering roughly 99% of repertoires, were analysed. A TCS score was defined as the ratio between F50 (clonal expansion) and ExV (chaos), using BLOSUM62-based TCRdist between CDR3 peptides within each V-J. Welch's t-statistics and random forest reduced around 520 V-J features to about 13, which were used in a naive Bayes classifier (R e1071). Sample size was not statistically predetermined, and blinding of investigators to group allocation was not performed. TCR Vbeta CDR3 sequencing of fewer than 150 peripheral blood samples (approximately 44 ophthalmopathy, over 70 hyperthyroidism and 17 progressor patients) is reported in the paper.

Rearrangement joined TRBV7-9 to TRBJ2-5; the table assigns TRBD2, which was not confirmed against the DNA. This receptor was obtained from a man between 25 and 39 years old with Graves disease. Donor details come from another sample of the same person, matched by shared clones. The sample consisted of peripheral blood mononuclear cells (PBMCs), taken at new diagnosis, from a patient treated with antithyroid drugs. The CDR3 reads CASSSERVVEV.